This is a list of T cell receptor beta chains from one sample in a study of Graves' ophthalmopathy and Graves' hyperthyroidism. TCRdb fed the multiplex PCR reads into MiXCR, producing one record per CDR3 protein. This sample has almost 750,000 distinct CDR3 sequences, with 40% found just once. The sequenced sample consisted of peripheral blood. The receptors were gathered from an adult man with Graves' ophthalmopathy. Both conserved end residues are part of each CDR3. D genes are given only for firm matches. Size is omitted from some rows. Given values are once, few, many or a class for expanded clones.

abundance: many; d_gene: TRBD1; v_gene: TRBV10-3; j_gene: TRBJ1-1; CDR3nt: TGTGCCATCAGTGAGTCGAGGAGTGGGACAGGGGTTCGGACTGAAGCTTTCTTT; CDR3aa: CAISESRSGTGVRTEAFF
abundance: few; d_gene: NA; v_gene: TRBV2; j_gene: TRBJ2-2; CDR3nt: TGTGCCAGCTTGGTCGGGGCCGGGGAGCTGTTTTTT; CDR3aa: CASLVGAGELFF
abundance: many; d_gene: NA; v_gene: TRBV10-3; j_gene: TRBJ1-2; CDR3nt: TGTGCCATCAGTGGGCAGCGAGATGGCTACACCTTC; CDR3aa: CAISGQRDGYTF
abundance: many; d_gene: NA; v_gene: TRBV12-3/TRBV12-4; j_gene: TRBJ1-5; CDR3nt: TGTGCCAGCAGCCCAGACGGGGACAATCAGCCCCAGCATTTT; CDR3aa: CASSPDGDNQPQHF
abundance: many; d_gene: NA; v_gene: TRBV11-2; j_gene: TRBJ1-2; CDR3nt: TGTGCCAGCAGCTTAGGCTTCTATGGCTACACCTTC; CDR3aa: CASSLGFYGYTF
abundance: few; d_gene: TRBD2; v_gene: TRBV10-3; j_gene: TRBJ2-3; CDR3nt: TGTGCCAGCAGTGAAGGACTGCGGGGGAACCTTGAAGATACGCAGTATTTT; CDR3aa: CASSEGLRGNLEDTQYF
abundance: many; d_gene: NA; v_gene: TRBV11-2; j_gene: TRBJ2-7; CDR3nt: TGTGCCAGCAGCTTTTTTGGCGTGAGTAGCGACGAGCAGTACTTC; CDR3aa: CASSFFGVSSDEQYF
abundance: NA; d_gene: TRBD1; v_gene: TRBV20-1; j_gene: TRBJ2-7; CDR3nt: TGCAGTGCTATAGCACCGGGACAGGCCTACGAGCAGTACTTC; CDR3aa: CSAIAPGQAYEQYF
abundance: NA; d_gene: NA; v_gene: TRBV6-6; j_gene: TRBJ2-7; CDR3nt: TGTGCCAGCAGGGCAGGTACTTACGAGCAGTACTTC; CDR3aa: CASRAGTYEQYF
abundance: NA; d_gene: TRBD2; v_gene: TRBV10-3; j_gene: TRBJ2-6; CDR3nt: TGTGCCATCAGTGAAGCGGGGAGTGGGGCCAACGTCCTGACTTTC; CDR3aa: CAISEAGSGANVLTF
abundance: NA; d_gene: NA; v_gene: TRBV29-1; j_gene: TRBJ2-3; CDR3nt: TGCAGCATACGGGACACAGATACGCAGTATTTT; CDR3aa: CSIRDTDTQYF